Below, 32 T cell receptor beta chains from the same sample are listed, as sequenced in a study of blood T cells in healthy people across ages. With a J-beta primer mix and a sample-barcoded 5' primer, a second PCR ran 7 to 11 cycles. TCRdb itself ran the 5' RACE reads through MiXCR, one entry per CDR3 protein. Altogether about 680,000 distinct CDR3 sequences are present, about half being singletons, with the ten largest covering 25% to 35%. Source material: blood. The origin of the receptors is a woman aged 55-70 years in good health.

J is TRBJ2-7 and V is TRBV15; 7 bases fit TRBD2. V lost 5 bases to trimming and J lost 1 base; unmatched junction nucleotides: 14. The CDR3 runs to 17 residues. The germline CDR1 and CDR2 sequences are LNHNV and YYDKDF (reference sequence). The CDR3 bases are TGTGCCACCAGCCCGCGGGGGATGGCAGGCGCATCCTACGAGCAGTACTTC. Residues: CATSPRGMAGASYEQYF. The whole variable domain, remainder taken from reference TRBV15 and TRBJ2-7, is DAMVIQNPRYQVTQFGKPVTLSCSQTLNHNVMYWYQQKSSQAPKLLFHYYDKDFNNEADTPDNFQSRRPNTSFCFLDIRSPGLGDTAMYLCATSPRGMAGASYEQYFGPGTRLTVT.

This clonotype was seen a few times. V gene TRBV29-1 combines with J gene TRBJ1-1; D unresolved. Trimming pared 6 bases from V and 0 bases from J, leaving 14 bases between. This CDR3 has 14 amino acids. Germline CDR1 reads SQVTM; CDR2 reads ANQGSEA. The CDR3 sequence: CSVPWVGMNTEAFF. CDR3 coding DNA: TGCAGCGTCCCGTGGGTTGGGATGAACACTGAAGCTTTCTTT. The variable domain in full, with the rest retrieved from reference TRBV29-1 and TRBJ1-1, is SAVISQKPSRDICQRGTSLTIQCQVDSQVTMMFWYRQQPGQSLTLIATANQGSEATYESGFVIDKFPISRPNLTFSTLTVSNMSPEDSSIYLCSVPWVGMNTEAFFGQGTRLTVV.

V is TRBV6-2 or TRBV6-3 and J is TRBJ2-5; 9 bases are shared with TRBD1. Germline V gene lookup returns CDR1 MNHEY and CDR2 SVGEGT. The ends lost 9 bases at V and 0 bases at J; junction bases unmatched: 29. CDR3 length equals 22 residues. The CDR3 DNA reads as TGTGCCAGACCTGATCGGGTCCGCGGTTTCGCCGGGACAGGGTTTGACCAAGAGACCCAGTACTTC. Protein sequence: CARPDRVRGFAGTGFDQETQYF.

This chain joins TRBV4-3 and TRBJ2-1; TRBD1 or TRBD2 may be the D gene (6 bases each). V was clipped by 2 bases and J by 5 bases, with 10 bases between them. The V gene's germline CDR1 is LGHNA and CDR2 YSLEER. CDR3 length equals 14 residues. The CDR3 sequence: CASSQWGADNEQFF. In DNA, the CDR3 is TGCGCCAGCAGCCAATGGGGGGCGGACAATGAGCAGTTCTTC.

The chain uses TRBV5-1 and TRBJ2-5; no clear D gene. V lost 0 bases and J 11 bases, leaving 20 bases between the germline ends. The germline gives CDR1 SGHRS, CDR2 YFSETQ. CDR3 length equals 15 residues. In DNA, the CDR3 is TGCGCCAGCAGCTTGGGGTTGTTGGCAGTCAATGAGCAGTACTTC. Residues: CASSLGLLAVNEQYF.

This chain links TRBV6-5 with TRBJ2-2, with 11 bases aligning to TRBD2. This CDR3 is built from 15 residues. Losses at the gene ends were 9 bases for V and 4 bases for J; bases not matched to a gene: 7. Germline CDR1 is MNHEY and CDR2 is SVGAGI. The DNA of the CDR3 is TGTGCCAGTAGCGGGAGGGCCGCGGGCACCGGGGAGCTGTTTTTT. Translated, it gives CASSGRAAGTGELFF.

This clonotype was detected a few times. The chain carries TRBV20-1 and TRBJ2-7; 9 bases agree with TRBD1. CDR3 size: 13 residues. The germline CDR1 and CDR2 sequences are DFQATT and SNEGSKA (reference sequence). V was pared by 6 bases and J by 3 bases, with 6 bases of the junction left unmatched. Here the CDR3 reads CSALQGADYEQYF. The DNA for the CDR3 is TGCAGTGCGCTACAGGGGGCAGACTACGAGCAGTACTTC.

V is TRBV5-1 and J is TRBJ2-1; TRBD1 might be the D (6 bases). This CDR3 comprises 14 residues. Trimming shortened V by 4 bases and J by 6 bases, and 14 bases separated the two germline ends. Per the germline V gene, CDR1 is SGHRS and CDR2 is YFSETQ. The DNA of the CDR3 is TGCGCCAGCAGCGGGTACAGGGTAGGCAATGAGCAGTTCTTC. Translated: CASSGYRVGNEQFF.

This clonotype was detected ten times or more. The rearrangement joins TRBV20-1 to TRBJ1-6; no clear D gene. The CDR3 runs 14 residues. Germline V gene data show CDR1 as DFQATT and CDR2 as SNEGSKA (reference sequence). The germline V and J ends were trimmed by 4 bases and 1 base, with 8 bases remaining between them. CDR3 amino acids: CSAIMRSYNSPLHF. Here the CDR3 DNA reads TGCAGTGCTATCATGAGGTCCTATAATTCACCCCTCCACTTT.

Only a few counts were recorded for this clonotype. This chain uses TRBV14 with TRBJ1-1; 7 bases align to TRBD1. Germline V gives CDR1 SGHDN, CDR2 FVKESK. This CDR3 spans 13 amino acids. The V and J ends lost 9 bases and 6 bases, in that order; junction bases with no gene match: 10. CDR3: CASRLTGEPEAFF. The CDR3 DNA reads TGTGCCAGTCGTCTCACAGGGGAACCTGAAGCTTTCTTT.

This clonotype was observed a few times. This chain uses TRBV5-1 with TRBJ2-3, with D uncertain. Per the germline V gene, CDR1 is SGHRS and CDR2 is YFSETQ. The CDR3 has 14 residues. V lost 2 bases and J lost 0, with 7 bases in between. This CDR3 reads CASSFLASTDTQYF. CDR3 bases: TGCGCCAGCAGCTTTCTGGCGAGCACAGATACGCAGTATTTT.

The chain combines TRBV10-3 with TRBJ2-3; D perhaps matches TRBD2 (6 bases). With 0 bases removed from V and 1 base from J, the gap between germline ends came to 11 bases. Germline assignment: CDR1 ENHRY and CDR2 SYGVKD. This CDR3 has 16 residues. DNA for the CDR3: TGTGCCATCAGTGAGTCGATTGCTAGCGGCACAGATACGCAGTATTTT. Its protein is CAISESIASGTDTQYF.

The chain has TRBV4-2 and TRBJ2-5; tentatively, D is TRBD2 (6 bases). The CDR3 is made up of 16 amino acids. The V gene lost 4 bases and the J gene lost 6 bases, with 21 bases spanning the gap. Germline values: CDR1 LGHNA, CDR2 YNFKEQ. The CDR3 DNA reads as TGTGCCAGCAGCCGAGATGGAGGGCTAGCGAGTCAGACCCAGTACTTC. Residues: CASSRDGGLASQTQYF.

This clonotype was observed a handful of times. CDR3 amino acids: CASSFLAVYEQYF. CDR3 sequence (DNA): TGTGCCAGCAGTTTCTTAGCGGTCTACGAGCAGTACTTC. This chain connects TRBV6-2 or TRBV6-3 to TRBJ2-7, with D perhaps TRBD2 (6 bases). The CDR3 has 13 amino acids. Per the germline V gene, CDR1 is MNHEY and CDR2 is SVGEGT. The V and J ends lost 4 bases and 3 bases respectively, with 10 bases between them.

The chain has TRBV6-6 and TRBJ1-6; no clear D gene. The CDR3 runs to 15 residues. Deletions cut 0 bases from V and 10 bases from J, with 13 bases between. Germline CDR1 reads MNHNY; CDR2 reads SVGAGI (reference sequence). Here the CDR3 DNA reads TGTGCCAGCAGTTACTCGGATTCGCGAGGGTCACCCCTCCACTTT. Translation: CASSYSDSRGSPLHF.

The rearrangement joins TRBV18 to TRBJ2-1, with no clear D. V shed 3 bases and J shed 6 bases, with 9 bases lying between them. The CDR3 sequence is 13 residues long. Germline-derived CDR1 and CDR2 are KGHSH and LQKENI. CDR3 amino acids: CASSPSLSNEQFF. CDR3 sequence (DNA): TGTGCCAGCTCACCTTCCCTATCCAATGAGCAGTTCTTC.

This clonotype was found a few times. The chain links TRBV7-3 to TRBJ1-2, with a tentative D call TRBD1 (5 bases). Trimming took 3 bases from V and 2 from J, leaving 10 bases between them. The CDR3 has 14 amino acids. Germline CDR1 reads SGHTA; CDR2 reads FQGTGA. The CDR3 loop reads CASSFGDGNYGYTF. CDR3 coding DNA: TGTGCCAGCAGCTTTGGGGACGGCAACTATGGCTACACCTTC.

The chain has TRBV5-1 and TRBJ2-5, with D possibly being TRBD1 (6 bases). Trimming shortened V by 3 bases and J by 1 base, and 13 bases separated the two germline ends. Germline CDR1 is SGHRS and CDR2 is YFSETQ. The CDR3 spans 15 residues. The CDR3 reads CASSSLGQIQETQYF. DNA of the CDR3: TGCGCCAGCAGCTCTCTCGGACAGATCCAAGAGACCCAGTACTTC.

The chain joins TRBV18 to TRBJ1-1, with 8 positions matching TRBD1. Germline assignment: CDR1 KGHSH and CDR2 LQKENI. CDR3 length equals 16 residues. The V and J ends lost 0 bases and 0 bases, in that order; junction bases with no gene match: 3. In DNA, the CDR3 is TGTGCCAGCTCACCACCCCTACAGGGGGTGAACACTGAAGCTTTCTTT. It specifies CASSPPLQGVNTEAFF. Drawing the rest from reference TRBV18 and TRBJ1-1, the complete variable domain is NAGVMQNPRHLVRRRGQEARLRCSPMKGHSHVYWYRQLPEEGLKFMVYLQKENIIDESGMPKERFSAEFPKEGPSILRIQQVVRGDSAAYFCASSPPLQGVNTEAFFGQGTRLTVV.

This clonotype turned up a few times. The chain carries TRBV13 and TRBJ2-3; 10 bases match TRBD1. The CDR3 runs 16 residues. Germline V gene lookup returns CDR1 PRHDT and CDR2 FYEKMQ (reference sequence). Trimming took 5 bases from V and 5 from J; bases not matched to a gene: 10. This chain's CDR3 is CASSLQLGTGVDTQYF. The CDR3 nucleotides are TGTGCCAGCAGCCTGCAATTGGGGACAGGGGTAGATACGCAGTATTTT.

The table lists this clonotype with a few counts. The rearrangement uses TRBV7-6 and TRBJ2-1; 12 bases match TRBD1. V shed 0 bases and J 9 bases; nucleotides not matched to a gene: 3. Germline CDR1 SGHVS, CDR2 FNYEAQ. The CDR3 is 15 residues long. CDR3 sequence: CASSLAGTGGVEQFF. The CDR3 nucleotides are TGTGCCAGCAGCTTAGCGGGGACAGGGGGCGTTGAGCAGTTCTTC. Full variable domain (missing parts from reference TRBV7-6 and TRBJ2-1): GAGVSQSPRYKVTKRGQDVALRCDPISGHVSLYWYRQALGQGPEFLTYFNYEAQQDKSGLPNDRFSAERPEGSISTLTIQRTEQRDSAMYRCASSLAGTGGVEQFFGPGTRLTVL.

This clonotype was recorded a few times. The chain uses TRBV20-1 and TRBJ2-1; 9 positions agree with TRBD2. The CDR3 consists of 16 residues. The ends lost 3 bases at V and 4 bases at J; junction bases unmatched: 10. Per the germline V gene, CDR1 is DFQATT and CDR2 is SNEGSKA (reference sequence). The CDR3: CSASPIGTSPYNEQFF. The DNA for the CDR3 is TGCAGTGCTAGCCCTATAGGGACTAGCCCTTACAATGAGCAGTTCTTC.

The rearrangement joins TRBV7-2 to TRBJ1-1; no definite D call. The CDR3 is made up of 13 amino acids. Germline V CDR1 and CDR2: SGHTA, FQGNSA. V dropped 5 bases and J dropped 6 bases, with 13 bases sitting between them. The CDR3 region is CASSPRGGAEAFF. DNA for the CDR3: TGTGCCAGCAGCCCCCGGGGTGGGGCTGAAGCTTTCTTT.

The V call is TRBV4-3, the J call TRBJ2-2, with D unresolved. In germline, CDR1 is LGHNA, CDR2 YSLEER. This CDR3 spans 16 amino acids. V was cut by 0 bases and J by 1 base, with 9 bases left in between. The CDR3 spells CASSQEVGVNTGELFF. Written as DNA, the CDR3 is TGCGCCAGCAGCCAAGAAGTCGGCGTGAACACCGGGGAGCTGTTTTTT.

This clonotype was counted many times. This chain links TRBV5-1 with TRBJ2-7; a possible D gene is TRBD2 (5 bases). V lost 2 bases, J lost 5 bases, and 11 bases lay in between. Germline-derived CDR1 and CDR2 are SGHRS and YFSETQ. This CDR3 spans 13 amino acids. CDR3 sequence: CASSFNEGNEQYF. CDR3 sequence (DNA): TGCGCCAGCAGCTTTAACGAGGGCAACGAGCAGTACTTC.

The rearrangement links TRBV20-1 to TRBJ2-1; 8 bases line up with TRBD2. This CDR3 has 16 residues. Trimming removed 3 bases from V and 6 bases from J; junction bases left unmatched: 13. CDR1 DFQATT and CDR2 SNEGSKA come from the germline V gene (reference sequence). CDR3 amino acids: CSASRSVWGLGNEQFF. The CDR3 coding sequence is TGCAGTGCTAGTCGGTCAGTGTGGGGACTAGGCAATGAGCAGTTCTTC.

This chain joins TRBV5-1 and TRBJ2-5, with D possibly matching TRBD2 (6 bases). The germline V gene encodes CDR1 SGHRS and CDR2 YFSETQ. V shed 4 bases and J shed 11 bases, with 21 bases lying between them. The CDR3 consists of 14 residues. CDR3 amino acids: CASSPLRTGEEQYF. CDR3 in DNA: TGCGCCAGCAGCCCATTAAGGACGGGGGAGGAGCAGTACTTC.

This clonotype was found once. The J gene is TRBJ2-5, the V gene TRBV20-1; D is ambiguous. The CDR3 extends over 13 amino acids. Looked up from germline, CDR1 is DFQATT and CDR2 is SNEGSKA (reference sequence). The V gene lost 3 bases and the J gene lost 5 bases, with 13 bases spanning the gap. The CDR3 nucleotides read TGCAGTGCTAGCAAGGAGTCTGGGGAGACCCAGTACTTC. Protein: CSASKESGETQYF.

This chain links TRBV5-8 with TRBJ2-4, with 8 bases aligning to TRBD1. Gene TRBJ2-7 matches the end of the DNA better, so the J call may be wrong. The CDR3 contains 15 residues. Per germline, CDR1 SGHTS and CDR2 YDEGEE. The CDR3 DNA reads as TGTGCCAGCAGCCCCCAGGACAGGGCGGTGCACGAGCAGTACTTC. Its translation: CASSPQDRAVHEQYF.

This clonotype has a handful of counts. The CDR3 protein is CSANRDRGLEQYF. The CDR3 region has the DNA TGCAGTGCTAACCGGGACAGGGGGCTCGAGCAGTACTTC. The gene calls are TRBV20-1 and TRBJ2-7; TRBD1 matches 12 bases. The junction had 4 bases not matched to a gene; V was cut back by 4 bases and J by 6 bases. This CDR3 has 13 amino acids. Germline CDR1 and CDR2: DFQATT and SNEGSKA (reference sequence).

This clonotype has just one count. The junction departs from the called germline gene at one end, perhaps through a read error. CDR3 amino acids: CASSFSASTDAQYF. CDR3 bases: TGTGCCAGCAGCTTCTCAGCTTCCACAGATGCGCAGTATTTT. The rearrangement links TRBV7-9 to TRBJ2-3; no clear D. This CDR3 contains 14 residues. Germline V gene sequence: CDR1 SEHNR, CDR2 FQNEAQ (reference sequence).

This sequence joins TRBV29-1 and TRBJ2-7, with TRBD1 matching over 9 bases. V lost 6 bases to trimming and J lost 12 bases; unmatched junction nucleotides: 6. The germline gives CDR1 SQVTM, CDR2 ANQGSEA. There are 10 residues in the CDR3. This CDR3 is CSVGDREAYF. The DNA for the CDR3 is TGCAGCGTCGGGGACAGGGAGGCGTACTTC.